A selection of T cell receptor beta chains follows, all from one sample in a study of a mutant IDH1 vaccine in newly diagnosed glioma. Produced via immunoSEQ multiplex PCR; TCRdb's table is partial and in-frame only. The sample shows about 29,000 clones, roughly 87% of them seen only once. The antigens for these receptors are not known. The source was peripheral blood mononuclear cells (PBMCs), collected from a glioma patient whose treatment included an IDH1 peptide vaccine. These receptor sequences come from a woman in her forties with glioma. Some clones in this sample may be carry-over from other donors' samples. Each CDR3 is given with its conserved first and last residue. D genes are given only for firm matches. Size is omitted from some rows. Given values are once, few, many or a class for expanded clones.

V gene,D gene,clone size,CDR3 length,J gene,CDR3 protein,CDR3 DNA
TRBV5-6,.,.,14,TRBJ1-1,CASSLGGLSTEAFF,TGTGCCAGCAGCTTGGGGGGCCTGAGCACTGAAGCTTTCTTT
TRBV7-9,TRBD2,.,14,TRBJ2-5,CASSSPGGVETQYF,TGTGCCAGCAGCTCGCCGGGAGGGGTGGAGACCCAGTACTTC
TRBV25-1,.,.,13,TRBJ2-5,CASSRDFQETQYF,TGTGCCAGCAGCAGGGACTTTCAAGAGACCCAGTACTTC
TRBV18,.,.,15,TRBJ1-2,CASSPYSGALSGYTF,TGTGCCAGCTCACCATATTCTGGAGCCCTTAGTGGCTACACCTTC
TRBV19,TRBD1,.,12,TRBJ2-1,CASSTGGGEQFF,TGTGCCAGCTCTACAGGGGGCGGTGAGCAGTTCTTC
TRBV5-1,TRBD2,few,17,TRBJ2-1,CASSRPGTSGRADEQFF,TGCGCCAGCAGCCGCCCGGGGACTAGCGGGAGGGCCGATGAGCAGTTCTTC
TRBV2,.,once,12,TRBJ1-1,CATPLRGTEAFF,TGTGCCACCCCTCTGCGGGGAACTGAAGCTTTCTTT
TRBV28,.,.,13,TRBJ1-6,CASRIILNSPLHF,TGTGCCAGCAGGATTATTTTGAATTCACCCCTCCACTTT
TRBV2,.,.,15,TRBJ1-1,CASKPEGMANTEAFF,TGTGCCAGCAAACCAGAGGGAATGGCGAACACTGAAGCTTTCTTT
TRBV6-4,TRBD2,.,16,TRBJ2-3,CASSDSAGGPTDTQYF,TGTGCCAGCAGTGACTCAGCGGGGGGGCCCACAGATACGCAGTATTTT
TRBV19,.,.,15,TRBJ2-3,CASSGGDGYTDTQYF,TGTGCCAGTTCTGGCGGAGACGGTTACACAGATACGCAGTATTTT
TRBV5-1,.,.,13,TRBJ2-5,CASSSAREETQYF,TGCGCCAGCAGCTCAGCTAGGGAGGAGACCCAGTACTTC
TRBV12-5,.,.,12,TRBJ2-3,CASGLGYDTQYF,TGTGCTAGTGGTTTAGGGTATGATACGCAGTATTTT
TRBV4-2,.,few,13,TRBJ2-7,CASSHQQGYEQYF,TGTGCCAGCAGCCATCAACAGGGCTACGAGCAGTACTTC
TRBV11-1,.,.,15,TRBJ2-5,CASSLQSGPQETQYF,TGTGCCAGCAGCCTCCAGAGCGGGCCACAAGAGACCCAGTACTTC
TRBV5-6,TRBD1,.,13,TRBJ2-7,CASSLQGALEQYF,TGTGCCAGCAGCTTGCAGGGGGCGCTTGAGCAGTACTTC
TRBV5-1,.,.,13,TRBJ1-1,CASSSQPNTEAFF,TGCGCCAGCTCCAGTCAACCTAACACTGAAGCTTTCTTT
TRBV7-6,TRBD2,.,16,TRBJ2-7,CASSPPESGASYEQYF,TGTGCCAGCAGCCCGCCGGAGAGCGGGGCCTCCTACGAGCAGTACTTC
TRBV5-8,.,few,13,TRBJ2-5,CASSPGRGQTQYF,TGTGCCAGCAGCCCTGGAAGGGGACAGACCCAGTACTTC
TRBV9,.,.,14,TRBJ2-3,CASSAGRTSDTQYF,TGTGCCAGCAGCGCGGGTCGGACAAGCGATACGCAGTATTTT